This entry lists 9 T cell receptor beta chains sequenced from one sample in a study of shared clonotypes between healthy human individuals. TCRdb keeps only in-frame clones here, not all; method: immunoSEQ multiplex PCR. The repertoire includes fewer than 650,000 clones, 75% to 85% of them detected once, and approximately 12% sits in the top ten. The sequenced sample was PBMCs. These receptors were obtained from a middle-aged woman in good health. Some clones in this sample may be carry-over from other donors' samples.

This clone was seen a handful of times. Other DNA sequences from this sample encode an identical CDR3 as well. The gene calls are TRBV7-9 and TRBJ2-1; no definite D call. The CDR3 runs 14 residues. Germline V gene data show CDR1 as SEHNR and CDR2 as FQNEAQ (reference sequence). Trimming pared 1 base from V and 4 bases from J, leaving 8 bases between. In DNA, the CDR3 is TGTGCCAGCAGCTTAGGGGGTCCGTACAATGAGCAGTTCTTC. It is translated as CASSLGGPYNEQFF.

This clone showed up just once. Within the sample, other DNA sequences also encode this same CDR3. The V call is TRBV2, the J call TRBJ2-5; unclear D gene. V was clipped by 1 base and J by 4 bases, with 4 bases between them. Germline loops: CDR1 SNHLY, CDR2 FYNNEI. The CDR3 has 12 residues. CDR3 nucleotide sequence: TGTGCCAGCAGTGAAGGGAGAGAGACCCAGTACTTC. Its protein product is CASSEGRETQYF.

This chain connects TRBV10-1 to TRBJ2-3; D ambiguous. The CDR3 runs 14 residues. V was trimmed by 2 bases and J by 0 bases, leaving 6 bases between them. Germline CDR1 is WNHNN and CDR2 is SYGVQD (reference sequence). CDR3 in amino acids: CASSEGSSTDTQYF. The CDR3, as DNA: TGCGCCAGCAGTGAGGGATCTAGCACAGATACGCAGTATTTT.

This chain links TRBV28 with TRBJ1-1, with D possibly matching TRBD1 (6 bases). CDR1 and CDR2 (germline): MDHEN, SYDVKM. V was trimmed by 5 bases and J by 1 base, leaving 11 bases between them. The length of the CDR3 is 14 residues. The CDR3 is CASSPPGQNTEAFF. In nucleotides, the CDR3 is TGTGCCAGCAGTCCCCCGGGACAGAACACTGAAGCTTTCTTT.

This clone was found a few times. The chain links TRBV7-2 to TRBJ2-3; 14 bases fit TRBD2. Germline loops: CDR1 SGHTA, CDR2 FQGNSA. V was pared by 4 bases and J by 4 bases, with 7 bases of the junction left unmatched. The length of the CDR3 is 17 residues. The CDR3 coding sequence is TGTGCCAGCAGCTCCTTTGGGACTAGCGGGAGCGCAGATACGCAGTATTTT. This sequence encodes CASSSFGTSGSADTQYF.

Concerning this clone itself: The junction departs from germline at one end; a sequencing error may be responsible. The CDR3 DNA reads TGTGCTAGCAGCTTAGTCCTAGCGGGAGTTAATGAGCAGTTCTTC. Translation gives CASSLVLAGVNEQFF. The chain employs TRBV7-7 and TRBJ2-1, with 10 bases matching TRBD2. The CDR3 spans 15 residues. From germline, CDR1 is SSHAT and CDR2 FNYEAQ (reference sequence).

V usage is TRBV12-5 and J usage is TRBJ2-1; 7 bases agree with TRBD1. The CDR3 is 13 residues long. Germline assignment: CDR1 LGHNT and CDR2 FRNRAP. The V segment lost 1 base and the J segment 7 bases; nucleotides outside the gene matches: 1. The CDR3 nucleotides read TGTGCTAGTGGTTTGGAGACAGGGAATGAGCAGTTCTTC. It yields the protein CASGLETGNEQFF.

This sequence joins TRBV2 and TRBJ2-2, with 8 bases fitting TRBD1. The germline gives CDR1 SNHLY, CDR2 FYNNEI. Germline trimming cut 6 bases from V and 4 bases from J; bases unmatched to any gene: 7. The CDR3 has 15 residues. CDR3: CASSFFRGPTGELFF. The CDR3 nucleotides read TGTGCCAGCAGCTTCTTCAGGGGGCCCACCGGGGAGCTGTTTTTT.

This chain links TRBV2 with TRBJ2-2; maybe TRBD1 (6 bases). Trimming shortened V by 9 bases and J by 2 bases, and 13 bases separated the two germline ends. This CDR3 spans 14 amino acids. In germline, CDR1 is SNHLY, CDR2 FYNNEI. For the CDR3, the DNA is TGTGCCAGTCGTCACAGGGTCAACACCGGGGAGCTGTTTTTT. Amino acid sequence: CASRHRVNTGELFF.